This record concerns one TCR beta chain sequence. Its antigen is as yet unknown. Healthy Caucasians, and only they, were the donors. The record originates from a study of identical twins. CDR3 length equals 12 residues. Trimming took off 7 bases at V and 8 bases at J, with 15 bases between the two ends. Germline CDR1 and CDR2: MNHNS and SASEGT. TCRdb re-called the 5' RACE reads through MiXCR, storing one row per CDR3 protein. Found here are 350,000 or so distinct CDR3 sequences, 9% to 10% of them singletons; the top ten hold around 8.6%. Study results and caveats: Findings came from cross-sectional statistics, without long-term follow-up of donors. High-abundance cord blood beta clonotypes had fewer insertions; memory repertoires showed none. There was more out-of-frame TCR alpha sharing in monozygotic twins than models estimated.

This TCR was sampled from a woman aged 50 to 60 in good health. The chain carries TRBV6-1 and TRBJ2-7, with D unclear. Sequencing input: naive T cells sorted from blood. The CDR3 DNA reads TGTGCCAGCAATCCGAATGCAAGGAAGCAGTACTTC. Translated: CASNPNARKQYF.